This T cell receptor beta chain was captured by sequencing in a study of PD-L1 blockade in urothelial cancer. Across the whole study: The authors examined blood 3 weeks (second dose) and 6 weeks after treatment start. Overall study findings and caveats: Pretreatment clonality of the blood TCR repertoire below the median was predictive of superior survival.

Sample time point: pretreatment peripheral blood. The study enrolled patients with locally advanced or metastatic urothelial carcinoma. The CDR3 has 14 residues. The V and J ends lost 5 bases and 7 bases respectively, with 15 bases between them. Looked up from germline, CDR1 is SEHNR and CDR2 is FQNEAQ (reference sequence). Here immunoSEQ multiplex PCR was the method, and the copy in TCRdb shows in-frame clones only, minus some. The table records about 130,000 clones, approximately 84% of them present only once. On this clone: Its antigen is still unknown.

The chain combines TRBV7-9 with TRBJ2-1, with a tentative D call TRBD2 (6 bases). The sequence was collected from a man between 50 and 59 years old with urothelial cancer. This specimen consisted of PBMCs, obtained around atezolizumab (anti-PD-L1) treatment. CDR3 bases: TGTGCCAGCAGCGCCCTAGCGCTTTGGAATGAGCAGTTCTTC. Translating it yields CASSALALWNEQFF.